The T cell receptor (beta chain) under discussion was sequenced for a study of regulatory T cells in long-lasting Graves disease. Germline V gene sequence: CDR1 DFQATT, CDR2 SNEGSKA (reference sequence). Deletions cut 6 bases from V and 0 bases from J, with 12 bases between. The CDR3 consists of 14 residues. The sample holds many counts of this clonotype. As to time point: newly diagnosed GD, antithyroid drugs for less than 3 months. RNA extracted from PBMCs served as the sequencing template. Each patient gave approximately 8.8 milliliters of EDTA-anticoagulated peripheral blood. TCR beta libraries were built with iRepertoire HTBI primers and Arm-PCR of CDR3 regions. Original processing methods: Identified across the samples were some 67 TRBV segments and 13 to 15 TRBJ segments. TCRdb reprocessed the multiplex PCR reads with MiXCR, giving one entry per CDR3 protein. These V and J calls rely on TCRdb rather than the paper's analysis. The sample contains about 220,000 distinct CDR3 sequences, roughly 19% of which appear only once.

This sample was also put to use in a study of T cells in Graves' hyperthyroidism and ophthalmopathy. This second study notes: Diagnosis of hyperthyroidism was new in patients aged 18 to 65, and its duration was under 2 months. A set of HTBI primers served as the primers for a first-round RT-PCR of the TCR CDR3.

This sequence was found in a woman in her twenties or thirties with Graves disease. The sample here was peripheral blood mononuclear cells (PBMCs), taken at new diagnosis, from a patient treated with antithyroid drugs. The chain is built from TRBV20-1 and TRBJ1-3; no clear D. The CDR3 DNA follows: TGCAGTGCCGGGGAGGACCTCTCTGGAAACACCATATATTTT. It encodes CSAGEDLSGNTIYF.